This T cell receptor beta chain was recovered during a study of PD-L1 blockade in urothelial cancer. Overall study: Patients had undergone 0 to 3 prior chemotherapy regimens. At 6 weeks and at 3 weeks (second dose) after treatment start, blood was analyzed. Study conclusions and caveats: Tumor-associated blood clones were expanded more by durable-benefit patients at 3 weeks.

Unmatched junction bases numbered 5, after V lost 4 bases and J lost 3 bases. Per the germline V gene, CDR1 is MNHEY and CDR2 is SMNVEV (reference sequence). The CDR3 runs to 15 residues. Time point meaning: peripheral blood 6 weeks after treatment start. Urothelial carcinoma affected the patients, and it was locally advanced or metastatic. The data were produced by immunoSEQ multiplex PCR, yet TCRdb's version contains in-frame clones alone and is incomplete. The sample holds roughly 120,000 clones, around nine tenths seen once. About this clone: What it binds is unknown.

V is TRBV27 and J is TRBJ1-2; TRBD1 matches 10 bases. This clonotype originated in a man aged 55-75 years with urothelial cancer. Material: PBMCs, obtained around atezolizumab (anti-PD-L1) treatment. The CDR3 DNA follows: TGTGCCAGCAGTTCCGACAGGGGGCATTACTATGGCTACACCTTC. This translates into CASSSDRGHYYGYTF.